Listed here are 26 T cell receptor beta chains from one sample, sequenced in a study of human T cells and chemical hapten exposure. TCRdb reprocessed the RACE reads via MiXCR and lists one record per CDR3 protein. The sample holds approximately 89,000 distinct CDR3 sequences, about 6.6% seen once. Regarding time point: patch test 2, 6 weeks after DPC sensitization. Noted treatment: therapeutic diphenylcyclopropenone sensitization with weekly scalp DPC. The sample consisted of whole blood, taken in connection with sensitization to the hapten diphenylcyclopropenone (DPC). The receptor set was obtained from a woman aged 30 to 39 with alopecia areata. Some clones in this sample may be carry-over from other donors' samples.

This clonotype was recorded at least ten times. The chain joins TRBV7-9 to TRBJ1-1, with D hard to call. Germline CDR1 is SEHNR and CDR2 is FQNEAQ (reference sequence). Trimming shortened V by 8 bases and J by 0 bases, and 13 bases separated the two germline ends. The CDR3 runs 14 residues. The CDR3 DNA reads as TGTGCCAGCCTTAAGGCAGATTTGAACACTGAAGCTTTCTTT. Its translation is CASLKADLNTEAFF.

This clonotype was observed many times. CDR3: CASSVLWGAQETQYF. As DNA, the CDR3 is TGTGCCAGCAGCGTATTGTGGGGGGCGCAAGAGACCCAGTACTTC. V is TRBV9 and J is TRBJ2-5; either TRBD1 or TRBD2 may supply D (6 bases each). The CDR3 is made up of 15 amino acids. V was clipped by 1 base and J by 2 bases, with 12 bases between them. CDR1 and CDR2 from the germline V gene are SGDLS and YYNGEE.

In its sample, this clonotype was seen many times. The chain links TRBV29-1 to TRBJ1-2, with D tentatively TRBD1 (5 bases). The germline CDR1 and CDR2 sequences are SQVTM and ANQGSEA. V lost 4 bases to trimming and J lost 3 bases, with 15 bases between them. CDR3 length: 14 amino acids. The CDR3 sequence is CSVGAGTEYYGYTF. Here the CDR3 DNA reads TGCAGCGTTGGCGCCGGGACGGAGTACTATGGCTACACCTTC.

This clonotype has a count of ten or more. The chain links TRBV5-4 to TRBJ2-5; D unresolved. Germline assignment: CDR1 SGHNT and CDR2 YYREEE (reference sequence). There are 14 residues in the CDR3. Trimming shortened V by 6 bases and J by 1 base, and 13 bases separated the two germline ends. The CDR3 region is CASTPRGLQETQYF. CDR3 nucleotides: TGTGCCAGCACTCCCCGCGGTCTCCAAGAGACCCAGTACTTC.

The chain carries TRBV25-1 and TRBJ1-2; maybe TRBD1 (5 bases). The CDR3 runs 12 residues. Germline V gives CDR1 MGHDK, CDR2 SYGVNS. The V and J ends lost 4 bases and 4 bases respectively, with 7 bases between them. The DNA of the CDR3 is TGTGCCAGCAGTGTAGGGGCCTATGGCTACACCTTC. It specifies CASSVGAYGYTF.

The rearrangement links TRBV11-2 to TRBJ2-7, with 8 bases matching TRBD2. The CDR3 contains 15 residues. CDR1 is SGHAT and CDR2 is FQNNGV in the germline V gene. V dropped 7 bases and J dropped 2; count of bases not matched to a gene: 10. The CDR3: CASTGGRGKPYEQYF. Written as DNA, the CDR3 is TGTGCCAGCACGGGAGGGCGGGGTAAGCCCTACGAGCAGTACTTC.

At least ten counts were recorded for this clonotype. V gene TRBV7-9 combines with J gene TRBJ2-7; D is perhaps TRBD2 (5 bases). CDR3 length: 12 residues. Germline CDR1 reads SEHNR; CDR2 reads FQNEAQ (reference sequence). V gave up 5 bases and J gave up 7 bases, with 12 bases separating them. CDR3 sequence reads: CASSRTAREQYF. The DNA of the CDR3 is TGTGCCAGCAGCCGGACTGCTCGAGAGCAGTACTTC. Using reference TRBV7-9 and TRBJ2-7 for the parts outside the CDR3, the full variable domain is DTGVSQNPRHKITKRGQNVTFRCDPISEHNRLYWYRQTLGQGPEFLTYFQNEAQLEKSRLLSDRFSAERPKGSFSTLEIQRTEQGDSAMYLCASSRTAREQYFGPGTRLTVT.

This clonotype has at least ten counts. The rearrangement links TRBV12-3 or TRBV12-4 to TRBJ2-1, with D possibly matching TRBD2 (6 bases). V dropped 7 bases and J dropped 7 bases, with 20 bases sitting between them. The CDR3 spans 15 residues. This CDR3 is CASNLQPGLRNEQFF. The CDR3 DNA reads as TGTGCCAGCAACCTACAGCCGGGACTCAGAAATGAGCAGTTCTTC.

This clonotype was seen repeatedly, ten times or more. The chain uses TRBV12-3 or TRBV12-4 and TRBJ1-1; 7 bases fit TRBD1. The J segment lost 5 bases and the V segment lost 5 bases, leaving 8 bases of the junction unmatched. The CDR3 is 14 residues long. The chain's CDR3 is CASSLQTGKTEAFF. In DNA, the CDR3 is TGTGCCAGCAGTCTTCAGACAGGGAAGACTGAAGCTTTCTTT.

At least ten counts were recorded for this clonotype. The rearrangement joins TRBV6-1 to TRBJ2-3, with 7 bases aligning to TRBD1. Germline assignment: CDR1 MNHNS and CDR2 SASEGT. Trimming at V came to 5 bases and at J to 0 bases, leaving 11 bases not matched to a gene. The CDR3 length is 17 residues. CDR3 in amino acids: CASSLRQGRASTDTQYF. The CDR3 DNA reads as TGTGCCAGCAGTCTTAGACAGGGAAGGGCAAGCACAGATACGCAGTATTTT.

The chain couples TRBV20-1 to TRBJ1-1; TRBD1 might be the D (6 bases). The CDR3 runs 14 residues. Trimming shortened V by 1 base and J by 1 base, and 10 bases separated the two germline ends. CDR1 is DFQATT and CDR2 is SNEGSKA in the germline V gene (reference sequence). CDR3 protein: CSARGGTKNTEAFF. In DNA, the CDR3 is TGCAGTGCTAGAGGCGGGACAAAGAACACTGAAGCTTTCTTT.

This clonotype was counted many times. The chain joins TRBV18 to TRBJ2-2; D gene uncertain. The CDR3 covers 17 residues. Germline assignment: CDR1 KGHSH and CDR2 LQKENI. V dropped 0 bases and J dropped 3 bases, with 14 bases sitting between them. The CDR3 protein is CASSPPVVTSDTGELFF. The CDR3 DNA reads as TGTGCCAGCTCACCACCTGTGGTCACGTCGGACACCGGGGAGCTGTTTTTT.

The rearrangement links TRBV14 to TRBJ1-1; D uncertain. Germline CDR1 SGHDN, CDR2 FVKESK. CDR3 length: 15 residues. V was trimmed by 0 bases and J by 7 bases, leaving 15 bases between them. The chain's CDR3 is CASSQDLGGPHEAFF. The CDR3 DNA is TGTGCCAGCAGCCAAGATCTGGGAGGGCCCCATGAAGCTTTCTTT.

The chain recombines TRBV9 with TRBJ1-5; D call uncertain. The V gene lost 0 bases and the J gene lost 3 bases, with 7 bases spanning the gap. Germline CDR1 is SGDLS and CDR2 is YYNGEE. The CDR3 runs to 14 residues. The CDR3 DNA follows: TGTGCCAGCAGCGTAGGTCAGTTCAATCAGCCCCAGCATTTT. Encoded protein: CASSVGQFNQPQHF.

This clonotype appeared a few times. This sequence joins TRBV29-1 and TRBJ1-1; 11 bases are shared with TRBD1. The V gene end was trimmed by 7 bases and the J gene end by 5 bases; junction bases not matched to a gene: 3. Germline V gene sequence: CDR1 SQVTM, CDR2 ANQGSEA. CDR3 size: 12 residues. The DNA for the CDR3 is TGCAGCGGGACAGGGGGCGAGACTGAAGCTTTCTTT. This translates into CSGTGGETEAFF. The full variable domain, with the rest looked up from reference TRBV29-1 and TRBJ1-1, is SAVISQKPSRDICQRGTSLTIQCQVDSQVTMMFWYRQQPGQSLTLIATANQGSEATYESGFVIDKFPISRPNLTFSTLTVSNMSPEDSSIYLCSGTGGETEAFFGQGTRLTVV.

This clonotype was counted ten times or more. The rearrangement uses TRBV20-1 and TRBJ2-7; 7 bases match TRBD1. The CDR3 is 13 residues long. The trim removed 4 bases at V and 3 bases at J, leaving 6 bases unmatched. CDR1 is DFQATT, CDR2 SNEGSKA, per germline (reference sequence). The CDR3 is CSATPRDSYEQYF. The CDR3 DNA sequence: TGCAGTGCTACGCCTAGGGACAGCTACGAGCAGTACTTC.

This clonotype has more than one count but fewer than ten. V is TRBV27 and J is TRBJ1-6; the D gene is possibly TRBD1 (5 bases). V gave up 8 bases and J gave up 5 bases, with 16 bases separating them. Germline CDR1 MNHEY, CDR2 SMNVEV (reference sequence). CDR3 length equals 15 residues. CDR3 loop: CASWKGQANNSPLHF. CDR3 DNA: TGTGCCAGCTGGAAGGGGCAGGCAAATAATTCACCCCTCCACTTT.

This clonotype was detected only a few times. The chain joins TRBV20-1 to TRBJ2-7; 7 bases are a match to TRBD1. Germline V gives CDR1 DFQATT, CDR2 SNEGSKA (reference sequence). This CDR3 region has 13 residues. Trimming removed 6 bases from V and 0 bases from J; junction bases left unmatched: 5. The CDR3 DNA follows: TGCAGTGCGTTGGACAGGATCTCCTACGAGCAGTACTTC. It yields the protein CSALDRISYEQYF.

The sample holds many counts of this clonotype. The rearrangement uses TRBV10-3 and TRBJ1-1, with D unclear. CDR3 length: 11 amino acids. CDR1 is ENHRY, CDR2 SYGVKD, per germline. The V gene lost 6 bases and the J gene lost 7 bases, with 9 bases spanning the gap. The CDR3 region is CAIRQANEAFF. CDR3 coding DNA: TGTGCCATCAGGCAGGCAAATGAAGCTTTCTTT.

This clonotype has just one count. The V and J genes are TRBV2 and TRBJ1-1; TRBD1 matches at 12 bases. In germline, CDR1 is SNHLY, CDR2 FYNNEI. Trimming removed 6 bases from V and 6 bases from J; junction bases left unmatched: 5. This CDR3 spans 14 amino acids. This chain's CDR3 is CASSLGQGASEAFF. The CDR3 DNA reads TGTGCCAGCAGCCTGGGACAGGGGGCGTCTGAAGCTTTCTTT.

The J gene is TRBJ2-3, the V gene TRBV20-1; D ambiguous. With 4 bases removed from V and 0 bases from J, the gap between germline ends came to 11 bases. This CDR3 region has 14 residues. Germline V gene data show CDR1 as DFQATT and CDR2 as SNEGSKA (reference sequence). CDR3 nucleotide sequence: TGCAGTGCTAACCCCCACTCTAGCACAGATACGCAGTATTTT. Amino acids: CSANPHSSTDTQYF.

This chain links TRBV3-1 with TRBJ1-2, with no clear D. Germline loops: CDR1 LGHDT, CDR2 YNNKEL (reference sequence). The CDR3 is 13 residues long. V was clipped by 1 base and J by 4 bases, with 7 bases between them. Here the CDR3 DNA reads TGTGCCAGCAGCCAAGTGCGGAGCTATGGCTACACCTTC. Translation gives CASSQVRSYGYTF.

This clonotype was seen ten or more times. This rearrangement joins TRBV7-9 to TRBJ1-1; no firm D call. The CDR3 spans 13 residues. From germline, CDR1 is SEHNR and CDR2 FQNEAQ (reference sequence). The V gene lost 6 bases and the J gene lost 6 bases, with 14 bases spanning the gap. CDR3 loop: CASSSRWGSEAFF. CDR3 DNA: TGTGCCAGCAGTTCACGGTGGGGTTCTGAAGCTTTCTTT.

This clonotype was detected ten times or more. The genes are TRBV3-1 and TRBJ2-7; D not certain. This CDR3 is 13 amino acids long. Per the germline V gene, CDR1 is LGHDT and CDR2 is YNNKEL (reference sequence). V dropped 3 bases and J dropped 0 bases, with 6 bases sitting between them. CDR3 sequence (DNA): TGTGCCAGCAGCCAGGGGATCTCCTACGAGCAGTACTTC. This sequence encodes CASSQGISYEQYF.

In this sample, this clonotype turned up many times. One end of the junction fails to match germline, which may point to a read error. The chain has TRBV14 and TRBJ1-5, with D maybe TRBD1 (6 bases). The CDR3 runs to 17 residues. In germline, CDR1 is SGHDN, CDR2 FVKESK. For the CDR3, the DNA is TGTGCCAGCAGCGAAGACAGGCTAAATCGTTACAATCAGCCCCAGCATTTT. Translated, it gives CASSEDRLNRYNQPQHF.

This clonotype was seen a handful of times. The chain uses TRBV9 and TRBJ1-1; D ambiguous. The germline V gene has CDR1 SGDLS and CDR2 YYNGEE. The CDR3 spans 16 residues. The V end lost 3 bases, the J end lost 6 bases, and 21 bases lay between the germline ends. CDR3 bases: TGTGCCAGCAGCGCCCGGGGAGGGTGGACCCTGGCTGAAGCTTTCTTT. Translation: CASSARGGWTLAEAFF. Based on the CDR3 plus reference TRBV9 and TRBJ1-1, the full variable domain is DSGVTQTPKHLITATGQRVTLRCSPRSGDLSVYWYQQSLDQGLQFLIQYYNGEERAKGNILERFSAQQFPDLHSELNLSSLELGDSALYFCASSARGGWTLAEAFFGQGTRLTVV.